The following is a T cell receptor (beta chain) sequence with its context. Its antigen is still unknown. Germline-derived CDR1 and CDR2 are MGHDK and SYGVNS. The V end lost 2 bases, the J end lost 1 base, and 11 bases lay between the germline ends. This CDR3 has 15 amino acids. These data come from a study of cytomegalovirus exposure and HLA in healthy donors. Study-wide findings and caveats: In a later analysis, compared with equally common non-associated chains, HLA-associated beta chains were more expanded. Whilst most TCR sequences proved rare, a subset of public TCRs occurred across many donors.

In the PCR, 60 Vbeta and 13 Jbeta primers were used. Only in-frame clones appear in the TCRdb table, and some are missing; sequencing was by immunoSEQ multiplex PCR. The sample holds some 130,000 clones, 82% seen once. This TCR came from a boy between 5 and 17 years old in good health and CMV-seronegative. Sequenced: PBMCs. V and J are TRBV25-1 and TRBJ1-1, with a possible D match to TRBD1 (6 bases). DNA for the CDR3: TGTGCCAGCAGTGAAGAGGGCAGGGGGAACACTGAAGCTTTCTTT. Its translation: CASSEEGRGNTEAFF.